This TCR beta chain came from a study of shared clonotypes between healthy human individuals. Clones were sequenced by immunoSEQ multiplex PCR, and TCRdb holds only the in-frame ones, with some missing. The top ten clones hold approximately 0.3% of a sample with hundreds of thousands of clones, about 98% of them seen once. The CDR3 is 14 amino acids. Unmatched junction bases numbered 3, after V lost 5 bases and J lost 6 bases. Germline values: CDR1 MNHEY, CDR2 SVGAGI. It was CD45RO-negative cells, positively selected for CCR7, that made up naive CD8 cells, with terminally differentiated effector memory CD45RA+ cells excluded.

This TCR came from a man in his thirties or forties in good health. The gene calls are TRBV6-5 and TRBJ2-3; 12 bases map to TRBD2. Sequenced material: naive CD8+ T cells sorted from blood. The CDR3 spells CASSGGTSGDTQYF. In nucleotides, the CDR3 is TGTGCCAGCAGTGGAGGGACTAGCGGGGATACGCAGTATTTT.